This TCR beta chain was captured in a study of regulatory T cells in long-lasting Graves disease. Turning to the study itself: Graves' disease counted as persistent after over 5 years of antithyroid drugs with positive TSH receptor antibodies. Study observations and caveats: Persistent disease samples used TRBV28, TRBJ1-2 and TRBJ2-5 preferentially. Thyroid tissue was not studied; only peripheral blood was.

Building of the TCR beta libraries involved iRepertoire HTBI primers and Arm-PCR of CDR3 regions. One entry per CDR3 protein, called by TCRdb with MiXCR from the multiplex PCR reads. The sample holds a few hundred thousand distinct CDR3 sequences, around 23% seen once. On this clonotype: The antigen remains undetermined.

Looked up from germline, CDR1 is SGHTA and CDR2 is FQGTGA. The CDR3 has 15 amino acids. Trimming at V came to 5 bases and at J to 1 base, leaving 3 bases not matched to a gene. Time point described: persistent/refractory GD, antithyroid drugs over 5 years with positive TRAb. Extracted PBMC RNA gave rise to the TCR library. The gene calls are TRBV7-3 and TRBJ2-2; TRBD2 agrees at 8 bases. The source material was peripheral blood mononuclear cells (PBMCs), sampled when the disease was refractory, from a patient treated with antithyroid drugs. The clonotype comes from a woman in her forties with Graves disease. The CDR3 protein is CASSQAGGNTGELFF. In DNA, the CDR3 is TGTGCCAGCAGCCAGGCGGGAGGGAACACCGGGGAGCTGTTTTTT. The full variable domain, completed using reference TRBV7-3 and TRBJ2-2, is GAGVSQTPSNKVTEKGKYVELRCDPISGHTALYWYRQSLGQGPEFLIYFQGTGAADDSGLPNDRFFAVRPEGSVSTLKIQRTERGDSAVYLCASSQAGGNTGELFFGEGSRLTVL.